This record concerns one T cell receptor (beta chain) sequence. The antigen this receptor binds is unknown. It has no much larger one-base neighbor in the sample; base qualities were not kept. This sample is part of a study of cytotoxic CD8 clonotypes in ibrutinib-treated CLL (dated by TCRdb to about 2021). As for the study more broadly: The cohort had about a dozen relapsed/refractory and some 15 treatment-naive patients; some 17 were IGHV unmutated. Responses were partial in some 24 patients and complete in 2; after median about 70 months follow-up, about 14 stayed in remission and around 12 progressed. The response samples were drawn at a median of approximately 11 months into treatment, with a range of about 6 to 36 months. An average of roughly 270,000 productive templates and about 100,000 productive rearrangements was obtained per sample. Of the approximately 90 participants in the trial, about two dozen had longitudinal samples available. Cryopreserved peripheral blood mononuclear cells were collected before treatment, at response, and at either disease progression or sustained remission. Patients were still on ibrutinib when every remission and progressive disease sample was collected. Beyond this particular receptor, the publication reports: Baseline clonality exceeded that of age-matched healthy donors and correlated strongly with circulating CD8+ T-cell counts. Public clonotypes were found to be uncommon and were observed to contract or remain stable during treatment; the increase in clonality was shown to reflect expansion of private clonotypes at ibrutinib response. Sampling times were not matched between patients in sustained remission and patients whose disease was progressing, and lymph node repertoires were not examined. At ibrutinib response clonality went up, during sustained remission it held steady, and at progression it dropped back toward baseline.

Read against the paper, the sample's time point label means: approximately 25 months on ibrutinib. For TCR beta library preparation, roughly 2 micrograms of genomic DNA were extracted from the cryopreserved PBMCs. High-throughput TCR beta sequencing was performed on longitudinal blood samples from CLL patients receiving ibrutinib monotherapy. The patients took part in an open-label, single-center phase 2 trial of ibrutinib monotherapy. On a MiSeq, deep resolution sequencing aimed for a depth between 1 in 1 million and 1 in 200,000 T cells, with each clonotype covered roughly 10x on average. The immunoSEQ hsTCRB Kit was used to generate the TCR beta libraries. The original pipeline was this. Data were analyzed with ImmunoSEQ Data Assistant and ImmunoSEQ Analyzer, with V, D and J genes assigned per IMGT definitions. Clonality, which ranges from 0 to 1, was calculated by subtracting the normalized Shannon entropy of productive rearrangement frequencies from one. Public clonotype analysis was restricted to overrepresented clonotypes comprising at least 0.05% of each patient's repertoire. Some 13 age-matched healthy donor repertoires from immuneACCESS served as clonality controls. TCRdb took this table from immuneACCESS and kept in-frame rearrangements with V and J called. Such tables lack part of the clones; where checked against another copy, unresolved V genes explain under half of the gap, and the rest is unexplained. Clone size and the V and J calls come from that table; the DNA yielded D and trimming. The sample yields about 130,000 clones; 70% to 90% were counted once. Jointly, the top ten make up about 2.1% of the sample.

This sample comprised PBMCs, obtained after 24 months of ibrutinib treatment. This sequence was found in a human donor with chronic lymphocytic leukemia.

The base sequence is TGTGCCAGCTCAACCGGGACAGGGAATCAGCCCCAGCATTTT. Translated, it gives CASSTGTGNQPQHF. Recombination linked TRBV18 to TRBJ1-5, and 9 bases in between align with TRBD1. V is pruned by 5 bases and J by 4 bases, leaving 3 bases of the junction without a gene match. The CDR3 runs 14 residues from the cysteine to the phenylalanine. Here the CDR3 DNA is all that survives: 42 bases in frame from base 1. CDR1 KGHSH and CDR2 LQKENI are derived from the germline V gene.